Listed below are T cell receptor beta chains from one sample, sequenced in a study of OX40 agonist ivuxolimab in advanced cancers. Generated by immunoSEQ multiplex PCR, the TCRdb table keeps only in-frame clones and is missing some. The sample yields around 69,000 clones, roughly 84% seen once. Sequenced here: CD4+ or CD8+ T cells sorted from blood, sampled in a trial of the OX40 agonist ivuxolimab. The receptors come from an adult with an advanced solid tumor such as melanoma, head and neck, liver or kidney cancer. Each CDR3 is given without its conserved first and last residue.

v_gene: TRBV11-3; j_gene: TRBJ2-2; len: 14; CDR3aa: ASSSQAAGGAGELF
v_gene: TRBV7-2; j_gene: TRBJ2-2; len: 12; CDR3aa: ASSRVVGPGELF
v_gene: TRBV28; j_gene: TRBJ1-2; len: 13; CDR3aa: ASSLTDSTNYGYT
v_gene: TRBV2; j_gene: TRBJ2-3; len: 14; CDR3aa: ASSSLGAAYTDTQY
v_gene: TRBV7-9; j_gene: TRBJ1-5; len: 12; CDR3aa: ASSFDTVNQPQH
v_gene: TRBV5-4; j_gene: TRBJ1-1; len: 15; CDR3aa: ASSLVATSRQNTEAF
v_gene: TRBV25-1; j_gene: TRBJ2-1; len: 10; CDR3aa: ASREGHNEQF
v_gene: TRBV20-1; j_gene: TRBJ1-1; len: 9; CDR3aa: SARDPGPAF
v_gene: TRBV11-1; j_gene: TRBJ1-1; len: 14; CDR3aa: ASSTWGTGSRTEAF
v_gene: TRBV6-6; j_gene: TRBJ2-1; len: 13; CDR3aa: ASTPGLAGDNEQF
v_gene: TRBV4-1; j_gene: TRBJ2-2; len: 14; CDR3aa: ASSQGLAENTGELF
v_gene: TRBV4-1; j_gene: TRBJ2-3; len: 12; CDR3aa: ASSQDLWGDTQY
v_gene: TRBV7-2; j_gene: TRBJ1-5; len: 14; CDR3aa: ASSRTGTGVNQPQH
v_gene: TRBV27; j_gene: TRBJ2-7; len: 13; CDR3aa: ASSTRVGPNYEQY
v_gene: TRBV29-1; j_gene: TRBJ1-1; len: 9; CDR3aa: SVGDSSVTF
v_gene: TRBV20-1; j_gene: TRBJ2-7; len: 9; CDR3aa: SGLFSYEQY
v_gene: TRBV7-2; j_gene: TRBJ2-2; len: 9; CDR3aa: ASSLAAELF
v_gene: TRBV5-4; j_gene: TRBJ2-1; len: 15; CDR3aa: ASSQEKFGIGGNEQF
v_gene: TRBV5-4; j_gene: TRBJ2-5; len: 13; CDR3aa: ASSSGRLYQETQY
v_gene: TRBV29-1; j_gene: TRBJ2-3; len: 13; CDR3aa: SVADYSGLGVTQY
v_gene: TRBV11-2; j_gene: TRBJ2-5; len: 12; CDR3aa: ASSLDRGEETQY
v_gene: TRBV5-1; j_gene: TRBJ2-1; len: 13; CDR3aa: ASSLTSGRAGEQF
v_gene: TRBV7-9; j_gene: TRBJ1-4; len: 11; CDR3aa: ASSLAGREKLF
v_gene: TRBV5-1; j_gene: TRBJ1-2; len: 11; CDR3aa: ASSRSPRDGYT
v_gene: TRBV29-1; j_gene: TRBJ2-6; len: 13; CDR3aa: SVVAGSSGANVLT
v_gene: TRBV27; j_gene: TRBJ2-7; len: 14; CDR3aa: ASPRRDRVRGYEQY
v_gene: TRBV2; j_gene: TRBJ2-2; len: 14; CDR3aa: ASSIGTSGKAGELF
v_gene: TRBV28; j_gene: TRBJ2-1; len: 13; CDR3aa: ASRPLGDRVNEQF
v_gene: TRBV29-1; j_gene: TRBJ2-1; len: 11; CDR3aa: SGDRIAYNEQF
v_gene: TRBV5-4; j_gene: TRBJ2-2; len: 14; CDR3aa: ASSPLAGGGTGELF
v_gene: TRBV11-2; j_gene: TRBJ1-4; len: 14; CDR3aa: ASSLVTGTTNEKLF
v_gene: TRBV9; j_gene: TRBJ2-3; len: 13; CDR3aa: ASSVEGPSTDTQY
v_gene: TRBV2; j_gene: TRBJ2-1; len: 11; CDR3aa: ASELADYNEQF
v_gene: TRBV7-3; j_gene: TRBJ1-3; len: 17; CDR3aa: ASSFPTATFVHSGNTIY
v_gene: TRBV7-3; j_gene: TRBJ2-2; len: 10; CDR3aa: ASSLSGGELF
v_gene: TRBV19; j_gene: TRBJ1-4; len: 12; CDR3aa: ASSILEPNEKLF
v_gene: TRBV5-1; j_gene: TRBJ2-5; len: 11; CDR3aa: ASSSTGPETQY
v_gene: TRBV28; j_gene: TRBJ2-1; len: 10; CDR3aa: ASMVGTNEQF
v_gene: TRBV6-4; j_gene: TRBJ2-5; len: 13; CDR3aa: ASTIALTVQETQY
v_gene: TRBV15; j_gene: TRBJ1-4; len: 14; CDR3aa: ATSRSGTATNEKLF
v_gene: TRBV25-1; j_gene: TRBJ2-5; len: 14; CDR3aa: ASSANTGDWGETQY
v_gene: TRBV27; j_gene: TRBJ2-7; len: 14; CDR3aa: ASSFRLAVSSYEQY
v_gene: TRBV6-1; j_gene: TRBJ1-3; len: 11; CDR3aa: ASDRDSGNTIY
v_gene: TRBV5-4; j_gene: TRBJ2-3; len: 14; CDR3aa: ASSPGGTRSTDTQY
v_gene: TRBV5-6; j_gene: TRBJ2-5; len: 12; CDR3aa: ASSLAHRTETQY
v_gene: TRBV9; j_gene: TRBJ2-1; len: 12; CDR3aa: ASSPRAGHNEQF
v_gene: TRBV2; j_gene: TRBJ2-3; len: 9; CDR3aa: ASSEANTQY
v_gene: TRBV27; j_gene: TRBJ2-1; len: 12; CDR3aa: ASRPDRGTYEQF
v_gene: TRBV11-2; j_gene: TRBJ2-1; len: 15; CDR3aa: ASSLDRASGRANEQF
v_gene: TRBV27; j_gene: TRBJ1-5; len: 12; CDR3aa: ASSSNRVGQPQH
v_gene: TRBV7-9; j_gene: TRBJ2-5; len: 11; CDR3aa: ASSSQARETQY
v_gene: TRBV28; j_gene: TRBJ1-1; len: 12; CDR3aa: ASSPPTENTEAF